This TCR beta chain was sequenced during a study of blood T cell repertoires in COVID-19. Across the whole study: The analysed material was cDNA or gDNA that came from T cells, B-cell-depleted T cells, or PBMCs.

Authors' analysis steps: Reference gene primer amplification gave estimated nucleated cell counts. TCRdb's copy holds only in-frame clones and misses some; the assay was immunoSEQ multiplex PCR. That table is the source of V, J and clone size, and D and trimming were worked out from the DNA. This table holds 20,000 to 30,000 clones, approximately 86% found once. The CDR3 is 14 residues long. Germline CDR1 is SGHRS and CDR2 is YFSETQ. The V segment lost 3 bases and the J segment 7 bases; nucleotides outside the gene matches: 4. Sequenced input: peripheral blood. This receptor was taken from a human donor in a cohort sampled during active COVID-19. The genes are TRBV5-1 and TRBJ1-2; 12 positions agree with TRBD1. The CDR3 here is CASSSGQGARGYTF. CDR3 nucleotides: TGCGCCAGCAGCTCGGGACAGGGGGCGCGTGGCTACACCTTC.